The 22 T cell receptor beta chains reported below all come from one sample, sequenced in a study of T cell changes during pregnancy in multiple sclerosis (dated by TCRdb to about 2019). The library was generated by the immunoSEQ multiplex PCR assay. TCRdb took this table from immuneACCESS and kept in-frame rearrangements with V and J called. Such tables lack part of the clones; where checked against another copy, unresolved V genes explain under half of the gap, and the rest is unexplained. The sample table lists about 70,000 clones, approximately 92% of them with a count of one. Of the sample, about 2.5% falls within the top ten clones. The sequencing used peripheral blood, collected before pregnancy. The receptors derive from a female donor with multiple sclerosis, enrolled in a pregnancy study.

This clone occurred a few times. This rearrangement joins TRBV11-3 to TRBJ2-7; TRBD2 aligns across 7 bases. There are 14 residues in the CDR3. CDR1 and CDR2 from the germline V gene are SGHNT and YENEEA. V was pared by 1 base and J by 4 bases, with 4 bases of the junction left unmatched. The DNA for the CDR3 is TGTGCCAGCAGCTTAGCGTCTAGCGGATACGAGCAGTACTTC. Translated, it gives CASSLASSGYEQYF. The full variable domain, with the rest looked up from reference TRBV11-3 and TRBJ2-7, is EAGVVQSPRYKIIEKKQPVAFWCNPISGHNTLYWYLQNLGQGPELLIRYENEEAVDDSQLPKDRFSAERLKGVDSTLKIQPAELGDSAVYLCASSLASSGYEQYFGPGTRLTVT.

The chain is built from TRBV29-1 and TRBJ2-2, with 7 positions matching TRBD2. Looked up from germline, CDR1 is SQVTM and CDR2 is ANQGSEA. The CDR3 extends over 14 amino acids. The V segment lost 6 bases and the J segment 0 bases; nucleotides outside the gene matches: 4. The DNA for the CDR3 is TGCAGCGTCAGTCTAGCGGCGAACACCGGGGAGCTGTTTTTT. Its translation is CSVSLAANTGELFF.

The chain links TRBV10-3 to TRBJ2-5; the match to TRBD2 covers 8 bases. Germline assignment: CDR1 ENHRY and CDR2 SYGVKD. The CDR3 consists of 15 residues. J was trimmed by 1 base and V by 4 bases; bases with no gene match: 5. The CDR3 loop is CAISVTSGSQETQYF. The CDR3 region has the DNA TGTGCCATCAGTGTTACTAGCGGCAGCCAAGAGACCCAGTACTTC.

The chain links TRBV4-3 to TRBJ2-7; D perhaps matches TRBD2 (7 bases). The germline V gene has CDR1 LGHNA and CDR2 YSLEER. The V end was cut by 1 base, the J end by 5 bases, with 24 bases between. The CDR3 extends over 18 amino acids. CDR3 sequence reads: CASSQVAFGGRLGNEQYF. In DNA, the CDR3 is TGCGCCAGCAGCCAAGTGGCATTCGGGGGGCGCCTCGGGAACGAGCAGTACTTC.

The chain couples TRBV6-5 to TRBJ1-6, with no clear D. The CDR3 spans 16 residues. V lost 0 bases and J lost 5, with 11 bases in between. CDR1 and CDR2 from the germline V gene are MNHEY and SVGAGI. CDR3 in DNA: TGTGCCAGCAGTTACTCGGGGATCGGGGATAATTCACCCCTCCACTTT. The encoded protein is CASSYSGIGDNSPLHF.

This clone was observed once. V gene TRBV7-2 combines with J gene TRBJ2-3, with 8 bases matching TRBD2. The CDR3 has 15 amino acids. The ends lost 3 bases at V and 4 bases at J; junction bases unmatched: 6. In germline, CDR1 is SGHTA, CDR2 FQGNSA. Here the CDR3 reads CASSLTGGPPDTQYF. CDR3 nucleotide sequence: TGTGCCAGCAGCTTGACGGGAGGGCCCCCAGATACGCAGTATTTT. Full variable domain (remainder filled in from reference TRBV7-2 and TRBJ2-3): GAGVSQSPSNKVTEKGKDVELRCDPISGHTALYWYRQSLGQGLEFLIYFQGNSAPDKSGLPSDRFSAERTGGSVSTLTIQRTQQEDSAVYLCASSLTGGPPDTQYFGPGTRLTVL.

The chain links TRBV6-6 to TRBJ2-7; TRBD1 might be the D (6 bases). The ends were cut back, 5 bases at V and 5 bases at J, with 10 bases in the middle. This CDR3 has 12 amino acids. Germline V gene lookup returns CDR1 MNHNY and CDR2 SVGAGI (reference sequence). The CDR3 DNA reads TGTGCCAGCAGTCCGAGGGGGAACGAGCAGTACTTC. Translating it yields CASSPRGNEQYF.

The chain couples TRBV6-1 to TRBJ1-1, with no clear D. The CDR3 totals 13 residues. The germline V gene encodes CDR1 MNHNS and CDR2 SASEGT. The V gene lost 6 bases and the J gene lost 1 base, with 9 bases spanning the gap. The CDR3 region has the DNA TGTGCCAGCAGCAGCACGGGGAACACTGAAGCTTTCTTT. Translated: CASSSTGNTEAFF.

The V call is TRBV2, the J call TRBJ2-3; a possible D gene is TRBD2 (7 bases). V was pared by 6 bases and J by 2 bases, with 30 bases between. In germline, CDR1 is SNHLY, CDR2 FYNNEI. This CDR3 has 20 amino acids. This chain's CDR3 is CASRKDRFFTMGGSTDTQYF. Written as DNA, the CDR3 is TGTGCCAGCAGGAAGGACAGATTTTTTACAATGGGAGGGTCCACAGATACGCAGTATTTT.

The V call is TRBV4-1, the J call TRBJ2-7; 7 bases fit TRBD2. The CDR3 has 16 residues. The V and J ends lost 0 bases and 3 bases, in that order; junction bases with no gene match: 8. Per the germline V gene, CDR1 is MGHRA and CDR2 is YSYEKL. CDR3 DNA sequence: TGCGCCAGCAGCCAAGACCCTAGCGGTGGGATCTACGAGCAGTACTTC. Encoded protein: CASSQDPSGGIYEQYF.

J is TRBJ2-7 and V is TRBV18; 8 nucleotides match TRBD1. Germline V CDR1 and CDR2: KGHSH, LQKENI. Germline trimming cut 3 bases from V and 7 bases from J; bases unmatched to any gene: 8. The CDR3 sequence is 14 residues long. CDR3 region: CASSPKTGAVEQYF. In nucleotides, the CDR3 is TGTGCCAGCTCACCTAAGACAGGGGCGGTAGAGCAGTACTTC.

This chain joins TRBV15 and TRBJ2-1; 14 bases match TRBD2. J gave up 6 bases and V 0 bases, and 4 bases lay outside the gene matches. CDR1 is LNHNV and CDR2 is YYDKDF in the germline V gene (reference sequence). This CDR3 is 17 amino acids long. The CDR3 sequence: CATSRDLGTSGSNEQFF. The CDR3 DNA follows: TGTGCCACCAGCAGAGATCTAGGGACTAGCGGGAGCAATGAGCAGTTCTTC.

CDR3 sequence: CASSRYREYNYGYTF. The CDR3 DNA sequence: TGTGCCAGTAGTAGATACAGGGAATACAACTATGGCTACACCTTC. The J gene is TRBJ1-2, the V gene TRBV19; D perhaps matches TRBD1 (6 bases). The CDR3 sequence is 15 residues long. Germline V gene data show CDR1 as LNHDA and CDR2 as SQIVND (reference sequence). V lost 4 bases to trimming and J lost 2 bases, with 14 bases between them.

The gene calls are TRBV27 and TRBJ1-1, with D uncertain. The CDR3 has 16 residues. V was clipped by 5 bases and J by 0 bases, with 16 bases between them. CDR1 is MNHEY and CDR2 is SMNVEV in the germline V gene (reference sequence). The CDR3 loop reads CASSPQIAVMNTEAFF. The DNA of the CDR3 is TGTGCCAGCAGTCCCCAAATCGCAGTCATGAACACTGAAGCTTTCTTT.

The CDR3 DNA sequence: TGTGCCAGCAGCCCCGTTCCTTACGAGCAGTACTTC. Its translation: CASSPVPYEQYF. The chain uses TRBV7-6 and TRBJ2-7; D remains unclear. The CDR3 extends over 12 amino acids. CDR1 and CDR2 (germline): SGHVS, FNYEAQ. Trimming stripped 5 bases from V and 4 bases from J, with 9 bases between.

This CDR3 is CASSPRRGTDTQYF. The DNA of the CDR3 is TGCGCCAGCAGCCCAAGGCGGGGCACAGATACGCAGTATTTT. The chain recombines TRBV4-3 with TRBJ2-3; TRBD2 might be the D (5 bases). Germline V gene sequence: CDR1 LGHNA, CDR2 YSLEER. There are 14 residues in the CDR3. V was pared by 4 bases and J by 1 base, with 9 bases between.

The J gene is TRBJ1-5, the V gene TRBV9, with D uncertain. Trimming took 1 base from V and 5 from J, leaving 7 bases between them. CDR1 is SGDLS, CDR2 YYNGEE, per germline. The CDR3 consists of 13 residues. CDR3 DNA sequence: TGTGCCAGCAGCGTAATGGGAGATCAGCCCCAGCATTTT. It codes for CASSVMGDQPQHF.

The CDR3 loop reads CASSSPGQHNEKLFF. The CDR3, as DNA: TGTGCCAGCAGTTCTCCGGGACAGCACAATGAAAAACTGTTTTTT. The chain carries TRBV28 and TRBJ1-4; 7 bases align to TRBD1. In germline, CDR1 is MDHEN, CDR2 SYDVKM. V lost 4 bases and J lost 5; bases outside the gene matches: 7. This CDR3 is 15 amino acids long.

The rearrangement links TRBV11-2 to TRBJ1-3; D unclear. In germline, CDR1 is SGHAT, CDR2 FQNNGV. There are 15 residues in the CDR3. Trimming took off 6 bases at V and 7 bases at J, with 19 bases between the two ends. The CDR3 DNA reads TGTGCCAGCAGTAGAAACCGGGCGGGGAGTAACACCATATATTTT. Amino acid sequence: CASSRNRAGSNTIYF. Full variable domain (missing parts from reference TRBV11-2 and TRBJ1-3): EAGVAQSPRYKIIEKRQSVAFWCNPISGHATLYWYQQILGQGPKLLIQFQNNGVVDDSQLPKDRFSAERLKGVDSTLKIQPAKLEDSAVYLCASSRNRAGSNTIYFGEGSWLTVV.

The chain uses TRBV28 and TRBJ1-2, with TRBD1 matching over 9 bases. V was clipped by 5 bases and J by 5 bases; unmatched bases: 9. This CDR3 contains 15 residues. CDR1 MDHEN and CDR2 SYDVKM come from the germline V gene. The CDR3 protein is CASSAPGQGLYGYTF. CDR3 in DNA: TGTGCCAGCAGTGCCCCGGGACAGGGACTTTATGGCTACACCTTC.

This chain uses TRBV29-1 with TRBJ2-5, with TRBD2 matching over 11 bases. The CDR3 totals 13 residues. Germline trimming cut 6 bases from V and 5 bases from J; bases unmatched to any gene: 5. Germline V CDR1 and CDR2: SQVTM, ANQGSEA. The CDR3 DNA sequence: TGCAGCGTGGTTAGCGGGAGGGGTGAGACCCAGTACTTC. It translates to CSVVSGRGETQYF. The full variable domain, its missing parts supplied by reference TRBV29-1 and TRBJ2-5, is SAVISQKPSRDICQRGTSLTIQCQVDSQVTMMFWYRQQPGQSLTLIATANQGSEATYESGFVIDKFPISRPNLTFSTLTVSNMSPEDSSIYLCSVVSGRGETQYFGPGTRLLVL.

J is TRBJ2-7 and V is TRBV5-1; tentative D call: TRBD1 (6 bases). The ends were cut back, 8 bases at V and 6 bases at J, with 24 bases in the middle. There are 15 residues in the CDR3. Per the germline V gene, CDR1 is SGHRS and CDR2 is YFSETQ. The CDR3: CASNPGQGNAFEQYF. The DNA for the CDR3 is TGCGCCAGTAACCCGGGACAAGGGAATGCCTTCGAGCAGTACTTC.